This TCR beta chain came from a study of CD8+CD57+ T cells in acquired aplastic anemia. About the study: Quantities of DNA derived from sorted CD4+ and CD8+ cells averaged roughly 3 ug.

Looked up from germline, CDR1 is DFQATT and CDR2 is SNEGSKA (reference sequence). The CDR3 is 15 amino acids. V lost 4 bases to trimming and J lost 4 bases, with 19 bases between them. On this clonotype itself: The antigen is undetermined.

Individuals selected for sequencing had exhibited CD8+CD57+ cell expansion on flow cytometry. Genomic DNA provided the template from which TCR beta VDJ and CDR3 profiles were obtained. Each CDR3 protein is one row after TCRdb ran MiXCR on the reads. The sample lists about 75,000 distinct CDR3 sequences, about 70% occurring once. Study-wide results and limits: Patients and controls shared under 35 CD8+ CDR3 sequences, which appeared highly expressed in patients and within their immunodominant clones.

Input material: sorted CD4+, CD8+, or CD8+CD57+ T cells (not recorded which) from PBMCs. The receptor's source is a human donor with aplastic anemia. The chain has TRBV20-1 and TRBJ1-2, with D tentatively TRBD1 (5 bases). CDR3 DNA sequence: TGCAGTGCTACCCCCGAGAGGGGACGGGCCTATGGCTACACCTTC. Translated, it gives CSATPERGRAYGYTF.